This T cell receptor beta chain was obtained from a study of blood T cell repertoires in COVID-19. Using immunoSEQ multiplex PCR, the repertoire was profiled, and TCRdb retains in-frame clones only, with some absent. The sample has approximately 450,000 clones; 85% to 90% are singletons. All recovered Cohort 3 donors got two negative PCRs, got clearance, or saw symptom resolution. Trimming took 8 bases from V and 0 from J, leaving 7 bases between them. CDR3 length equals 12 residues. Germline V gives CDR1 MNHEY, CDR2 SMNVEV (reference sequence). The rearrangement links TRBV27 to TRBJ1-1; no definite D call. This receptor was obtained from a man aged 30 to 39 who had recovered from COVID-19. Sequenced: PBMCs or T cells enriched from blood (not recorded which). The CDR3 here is CASGSVNTEAFF. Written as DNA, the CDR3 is TGTGCCAGCGGGAGCGTGAACACTGAAGCTTTCTTT.